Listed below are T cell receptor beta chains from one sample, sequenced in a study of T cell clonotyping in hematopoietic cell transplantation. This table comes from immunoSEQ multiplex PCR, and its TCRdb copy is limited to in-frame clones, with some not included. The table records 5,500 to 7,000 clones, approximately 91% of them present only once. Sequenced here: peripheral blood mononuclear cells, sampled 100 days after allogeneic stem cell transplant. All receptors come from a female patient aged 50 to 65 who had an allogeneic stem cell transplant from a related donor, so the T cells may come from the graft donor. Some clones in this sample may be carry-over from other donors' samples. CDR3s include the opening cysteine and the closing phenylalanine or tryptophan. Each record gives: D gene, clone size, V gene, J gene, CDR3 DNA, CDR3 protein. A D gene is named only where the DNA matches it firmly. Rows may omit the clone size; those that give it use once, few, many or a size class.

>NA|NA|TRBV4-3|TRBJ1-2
TGCGCCAGCAGCCTAAATACAGGGAACTATGGCTACACCTTC
CASSLNTGNYGYTF
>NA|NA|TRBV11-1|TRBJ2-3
TGTGCCAGCAGCCGGGACCTCACAGATACGCAGTATTTT
CASSRDLTDTQYF
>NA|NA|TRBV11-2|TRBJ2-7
TGTGCCAGCAGCCCAGGAACCGCTGGCGAGCAGTACTTC
CASSPGTAGEQYF
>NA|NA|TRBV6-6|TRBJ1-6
TGTGCCAGCAGTGCATCGGCCGGTTCACCCCTCCACTTT
CASSASAGSPLHF
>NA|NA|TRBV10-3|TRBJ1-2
TGTGCCATCAGTAGTGGCAGCTACTATGGCTACACCTTC
CAISSGSYYGYTF
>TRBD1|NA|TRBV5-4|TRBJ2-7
TGTGCCAGCAGCTTGGTGGACAGGGGTTCCTACGAGCAGTACTTC
CASSLVDRGSYEQYF
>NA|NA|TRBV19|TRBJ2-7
TGTGCCAGTAGTATGAACGGGTACTACGAGCAGTACTTC
CASSMNGYYEQYF
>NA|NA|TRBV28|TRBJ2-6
TGTGCCAGCAGTTTGCTAGGGGATGGGGCCAACGTCCTGACTTTC
CASSLLGDGANVLTF
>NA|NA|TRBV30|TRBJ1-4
TGTGCCTGGAGTGTCAGACTTCGGGAAAAACTGTTTTTT
CAWSVRLREKLFF
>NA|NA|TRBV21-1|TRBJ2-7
TGTGCCAGCAGCAAACCCGGGACAGGGGATGAGCAGTACTTC
CASSKPGTGDEQYF
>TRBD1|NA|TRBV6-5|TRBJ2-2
TGTGCCAGCAGTAACAGGGGTCAGGCCGGGGAGCTGTTTTTT
CASSNRGQAGELFF
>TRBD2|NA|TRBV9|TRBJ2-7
TGTGCCAGCAGCGTAACCGGGCGGGGGTACGAGCAGTACTTC
CASSVTGRGYEQYF
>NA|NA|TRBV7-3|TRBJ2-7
TGTGCCAGCAGTCCAGGGGGGGGGCGAGAGCAGTACTTC
CASSPGGGREQYF
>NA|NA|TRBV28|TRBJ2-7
TGTGCCAGCCGCGGACAGAATCAGTACGAGCAGTACTTC
CASRGQNQYEQYF
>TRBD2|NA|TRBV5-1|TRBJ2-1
TGCGCCAGCAGCCGACGATCTTCCGGCGGGGGGGCGGTTTTTAATGAGCAGTTCTTC
CASSRRSSGGGAVFNEQFF
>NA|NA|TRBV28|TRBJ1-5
TGTGCCAGCAGTACCACAGGGTTAAGTAATCAGCCCCAGCATTTT
CASSTTGLSNQPQHF
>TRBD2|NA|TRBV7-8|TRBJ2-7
TGTGCCAGCAGCTTAGCGCTAGCGGGGAGCTCCTACGAGCAGTACTTC
CASSLALAGSSYEQYF
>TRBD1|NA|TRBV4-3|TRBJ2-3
TGCGCCAGCAGCCTCCGGGACAGACCTAGCACAGATACGCAGTATTTT
CASSLRDRPSTDTQYF
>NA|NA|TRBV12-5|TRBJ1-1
TGTGCTAGTGGTTTGGGTACAGGGGAAGCTTTCTTT
CASGLGTGEAFF
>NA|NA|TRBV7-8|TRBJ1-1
TGTGCCAGCAGCTCCTATAACGCGGATAACACTGAAGCTTTCTTT
CASSSYNADNTEAFF
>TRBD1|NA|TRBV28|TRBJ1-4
TGTGCCAGCAGTACAGTTTGGAGCGGGACAGTCGATAGTGCAACTAATGAAAAACTGTTTTTT
CASSTVWSGTVDSATNEKLFF
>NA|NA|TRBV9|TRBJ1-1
TGTGCCAGCAGCGTATTGCCTACGGGCACCACTGAAGCTTTCTTT
CASSVLPTGTTEAFF
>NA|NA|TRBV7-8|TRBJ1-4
TGTGCCAGCAGCTTAAATCGTGAAAAACTGTTTTTT
CASSLNREKLFF
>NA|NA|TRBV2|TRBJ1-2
TGTGCCAGCAGTTCAAAAGGACGGACGTATGGCTACACCTTC
CASSSKGRTYGYTF
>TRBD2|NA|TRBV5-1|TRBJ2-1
TGCGCCAGCAGCCCGACTAGCGGGTCCTACAATGAGCAGTTCTTC
CASSPTSGSYNEQFF
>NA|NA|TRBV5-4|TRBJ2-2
TGTGCCAGCAGCTTGGGTGAGGGACGGATGAACACCGGGGAGCTGTTTTTT
CASSLGEGRMNTGELFF
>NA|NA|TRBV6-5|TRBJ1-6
TGTGCCAGCAGTGCATCGGCCGGTTCACCCCTCCACTTT
CASSASAGSPLHF
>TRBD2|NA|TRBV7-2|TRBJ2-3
TGTGCCAGCAGCTTAGTTGCGGGGGGGCAGTCAGATACGCAGTATTTT
CASSLVAGGQSDTQYF
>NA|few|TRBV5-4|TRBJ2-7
TGTGCCAGCAGCTCGAAGGACAAAGCTACCTACGAGCAGTACTTC
CASSSKDKATYEQYF
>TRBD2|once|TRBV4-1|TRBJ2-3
TGCGCCAGCAGCCAAGATCGGGAGGGAACAGATACGCAGTATTTT
CASSQDREGTDTQYF